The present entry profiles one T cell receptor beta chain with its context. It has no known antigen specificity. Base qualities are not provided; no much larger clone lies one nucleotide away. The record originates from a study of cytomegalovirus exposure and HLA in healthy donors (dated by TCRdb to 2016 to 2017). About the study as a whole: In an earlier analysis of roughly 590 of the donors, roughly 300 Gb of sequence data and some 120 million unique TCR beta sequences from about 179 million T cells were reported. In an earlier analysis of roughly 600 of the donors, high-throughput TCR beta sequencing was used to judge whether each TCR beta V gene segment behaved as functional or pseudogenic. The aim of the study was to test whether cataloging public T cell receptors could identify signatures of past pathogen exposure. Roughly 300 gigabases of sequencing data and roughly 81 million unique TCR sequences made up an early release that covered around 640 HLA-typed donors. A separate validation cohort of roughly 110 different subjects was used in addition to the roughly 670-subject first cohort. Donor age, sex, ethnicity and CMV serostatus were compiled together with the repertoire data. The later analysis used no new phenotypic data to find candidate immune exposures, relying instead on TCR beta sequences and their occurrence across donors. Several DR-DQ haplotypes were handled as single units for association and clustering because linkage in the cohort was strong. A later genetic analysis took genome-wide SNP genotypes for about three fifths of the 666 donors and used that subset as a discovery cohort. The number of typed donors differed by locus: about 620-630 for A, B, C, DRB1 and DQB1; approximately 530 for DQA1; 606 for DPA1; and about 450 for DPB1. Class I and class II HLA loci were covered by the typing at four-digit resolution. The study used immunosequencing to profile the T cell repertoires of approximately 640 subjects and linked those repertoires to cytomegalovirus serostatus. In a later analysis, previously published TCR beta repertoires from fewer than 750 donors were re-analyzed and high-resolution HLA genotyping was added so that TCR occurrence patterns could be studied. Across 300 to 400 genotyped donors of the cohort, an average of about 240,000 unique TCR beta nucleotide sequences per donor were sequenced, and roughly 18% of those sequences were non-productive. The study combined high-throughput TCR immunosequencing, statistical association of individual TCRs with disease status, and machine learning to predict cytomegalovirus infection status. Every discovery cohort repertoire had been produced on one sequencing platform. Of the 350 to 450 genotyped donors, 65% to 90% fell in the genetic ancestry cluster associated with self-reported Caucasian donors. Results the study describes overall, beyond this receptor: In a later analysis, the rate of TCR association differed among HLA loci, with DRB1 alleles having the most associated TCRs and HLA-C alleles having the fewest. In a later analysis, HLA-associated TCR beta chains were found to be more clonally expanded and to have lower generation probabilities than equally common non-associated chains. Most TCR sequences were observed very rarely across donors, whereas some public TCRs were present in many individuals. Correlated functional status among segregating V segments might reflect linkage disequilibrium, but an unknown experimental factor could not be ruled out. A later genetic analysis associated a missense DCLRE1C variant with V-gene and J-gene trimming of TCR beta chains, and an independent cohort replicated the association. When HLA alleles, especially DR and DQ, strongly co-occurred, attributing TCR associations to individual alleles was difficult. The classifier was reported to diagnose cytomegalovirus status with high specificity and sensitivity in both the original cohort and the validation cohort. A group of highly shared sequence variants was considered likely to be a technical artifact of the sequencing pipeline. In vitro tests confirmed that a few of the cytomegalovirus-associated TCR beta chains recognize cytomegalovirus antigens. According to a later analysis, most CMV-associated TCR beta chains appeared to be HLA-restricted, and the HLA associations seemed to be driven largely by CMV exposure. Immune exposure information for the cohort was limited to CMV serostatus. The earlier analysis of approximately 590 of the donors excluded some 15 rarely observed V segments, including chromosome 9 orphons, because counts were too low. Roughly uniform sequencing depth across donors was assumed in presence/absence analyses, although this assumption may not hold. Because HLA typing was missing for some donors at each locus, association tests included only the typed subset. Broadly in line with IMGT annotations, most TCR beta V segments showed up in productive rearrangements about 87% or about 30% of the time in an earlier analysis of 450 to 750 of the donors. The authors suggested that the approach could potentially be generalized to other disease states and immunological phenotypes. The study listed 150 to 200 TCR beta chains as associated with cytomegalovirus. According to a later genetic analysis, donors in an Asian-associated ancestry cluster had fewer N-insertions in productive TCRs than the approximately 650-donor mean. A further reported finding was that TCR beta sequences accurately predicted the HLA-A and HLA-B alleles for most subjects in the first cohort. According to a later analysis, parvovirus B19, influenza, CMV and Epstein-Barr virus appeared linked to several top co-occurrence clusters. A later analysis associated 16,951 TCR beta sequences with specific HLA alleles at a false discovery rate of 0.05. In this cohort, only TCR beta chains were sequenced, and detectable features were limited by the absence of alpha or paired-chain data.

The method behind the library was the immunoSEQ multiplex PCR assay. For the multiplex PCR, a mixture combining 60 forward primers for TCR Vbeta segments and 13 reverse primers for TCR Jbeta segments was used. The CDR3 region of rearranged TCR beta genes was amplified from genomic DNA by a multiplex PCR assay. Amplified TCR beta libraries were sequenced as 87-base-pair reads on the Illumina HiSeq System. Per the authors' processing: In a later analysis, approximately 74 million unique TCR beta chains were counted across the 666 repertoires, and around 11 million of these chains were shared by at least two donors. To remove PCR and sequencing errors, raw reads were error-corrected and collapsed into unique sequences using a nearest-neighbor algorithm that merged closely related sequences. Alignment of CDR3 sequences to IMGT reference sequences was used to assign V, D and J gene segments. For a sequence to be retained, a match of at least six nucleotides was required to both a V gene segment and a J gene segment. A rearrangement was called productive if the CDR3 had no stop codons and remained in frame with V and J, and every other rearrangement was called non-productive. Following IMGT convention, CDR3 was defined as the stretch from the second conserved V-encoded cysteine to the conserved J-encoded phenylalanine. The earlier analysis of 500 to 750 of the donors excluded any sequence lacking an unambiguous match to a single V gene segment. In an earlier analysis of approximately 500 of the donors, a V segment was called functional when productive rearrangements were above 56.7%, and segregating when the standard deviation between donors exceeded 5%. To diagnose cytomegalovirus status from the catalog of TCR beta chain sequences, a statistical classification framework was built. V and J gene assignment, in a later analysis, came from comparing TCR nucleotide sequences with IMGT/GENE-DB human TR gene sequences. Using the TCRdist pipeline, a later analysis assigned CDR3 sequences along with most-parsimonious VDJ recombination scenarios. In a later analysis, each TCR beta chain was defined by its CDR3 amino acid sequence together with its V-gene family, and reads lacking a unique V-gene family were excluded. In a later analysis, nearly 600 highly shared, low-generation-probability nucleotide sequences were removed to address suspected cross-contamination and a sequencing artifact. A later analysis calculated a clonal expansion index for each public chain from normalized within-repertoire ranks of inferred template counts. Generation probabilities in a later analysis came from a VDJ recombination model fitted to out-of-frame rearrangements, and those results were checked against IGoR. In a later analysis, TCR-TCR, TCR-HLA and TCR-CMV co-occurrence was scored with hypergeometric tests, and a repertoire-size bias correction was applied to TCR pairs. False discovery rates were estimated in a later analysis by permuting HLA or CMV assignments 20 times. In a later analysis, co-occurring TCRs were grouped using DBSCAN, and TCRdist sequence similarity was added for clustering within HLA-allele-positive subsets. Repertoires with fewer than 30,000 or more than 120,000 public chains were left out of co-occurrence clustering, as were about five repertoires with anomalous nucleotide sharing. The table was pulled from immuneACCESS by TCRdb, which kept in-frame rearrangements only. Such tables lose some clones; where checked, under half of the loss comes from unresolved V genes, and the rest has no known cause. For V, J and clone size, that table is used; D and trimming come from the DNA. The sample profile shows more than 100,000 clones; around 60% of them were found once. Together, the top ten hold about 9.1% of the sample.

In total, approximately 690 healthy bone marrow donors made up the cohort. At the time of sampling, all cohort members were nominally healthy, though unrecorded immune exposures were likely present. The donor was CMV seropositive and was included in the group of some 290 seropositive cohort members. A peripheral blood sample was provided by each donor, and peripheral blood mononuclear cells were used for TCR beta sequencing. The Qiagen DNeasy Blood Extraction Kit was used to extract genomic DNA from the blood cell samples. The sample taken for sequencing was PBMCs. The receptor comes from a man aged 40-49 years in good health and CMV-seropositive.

The CDR3 region has the sequence CASSLLAGGYNSPLHF. In nucleotide form, the sequence is TGTGCCAGCAGCTTACTGGCAGGGGGCTATAATTCACCCCTCCACTTT. Here the chain combines TRBV7-2 and TRBJ1-6; 7 bases in the junction line up with TRBD1. Looking up the germline V gene yields CDR1 SGHTA and CDR2 FQGNSA. V is trimmed back by 2 bases and J by 3 bases, and the junction contains 4 bases that no gene match accounts for. CDR3 length: 16 amino acids, cysteine to phenylalanine. The DNA shown is the 48-base CDR3, in frame from base 1.